This TCR beta chain is from a study of response to subunit inactivated influenza vaccine. TCRdb re-derived calls from the RT-PCR reads in MiXCR, one entry per CDR3 protein. The sample records approximately 500,000 distinct CDR3 sequences, around 13% being singletons. Trimming shortened V by 5 bases and J by 2 bases, and 13 bases separated the two germline ends. Per the germline V gene, CDR1 is SGHVS and CDR2 is FQNEAQ. The CDR3 totals 14 residues. V and J are TRBV7-8 and TRBJ2-7; no firm D call. This TCR was sampled from a man between 50 and 59 years old who received an inactivated influenza vaccine. This specimen consisted of PBMCs from blood, obtained roughly 6 weeks after vaccination. The CDR3 is CASSSRTNPYEQYF. The CDR3 DNA is TGTGCCAGCAGCAGCCGGACCAACCCCTACGAGCAGTACTTC.